This T cell receptor beta chain was recovered during a study of identical twins. The study, taken as a whole, reports: Memory repertoires showed no such pattern, whereas abundant cord blood beta clonotypes carried fewer insertions. Interpretation of the results relied on cross-sectional statistical analysis and not on following the same donors.

Template switching added a universal primer site, and cDNA bore unique molecular identifiers. TCRdb reanalysed the 5' RACE reads using MiXCR and keeps one entry per CDR3 protein. The data contain 400,000 to 600,000 distinct CDR3 sequences, approximately 20% of them singletons. This clonotype was observed a few times. The antigen is undetermined. Germline V gives CDR1 DFQATT, CDR2 SNEGSKA (reference sequence). The V gene lost 3 bases and the J gene lost 1 base, with 18 bases spanning the gap. CDR3 size: 16 residues. The data were also submitted as part of a second study, on yellow fever vaccine responses in identical twins.

Material: CD4+ T cells sorted from blood. This rearrangement joins TRBV20-1 to TRBJ1-1; D uncertain. This receptor was taken from a young woman in good health. CDR3: CSARAPLRATNTEAFF. The CDR3 DNA is TGCAGTGCTAGGGCCCCTTTGAGGGCCACGAACACTGAAGCTTTCTTT.